The TCR beta chain described here comes from a study of regulatory T cells in long-lasting Graves disease. Study-wide points: TRBV28, TRBJ1-2 and TRBJ2-5 were segments that persistent disease favored.

Time point given: newly diagnosed GD, antithyroid drugs for less than 3 months. PBMC RNA was the source of the TCR library. American Thyroid Association guidelines defined how Graves' disease was diagnosed. V was clipped by 0 bases and J by 10 bases; unmatched bases: 2. The CDR3 totals 13 residues. Germline V gene sequence: CDR1 LGHNA, CDR2 YNFKEQ. TCR beta libraries were built with iRepertoire HTBI primers and Arm-PCR of CDR3 regions. TCRdb called the multiplex PCR reads again in MiXCR, with one record for every CDR3 protein. The data contain approximately 440,000 distinct CDR3 sequences, roughly 17% of them seen just once; the ten biggest clones take up more than 10%. This clonotype has a handful of counts. The antigen remains undetermined. The data also belong to a second study, concerning T cells in Graves' hyperthyroidism and ophthalmopathy. From that report: Pregnant or lactating patients were excluded, as were those with uncontrolled infection or other autoimmune disease.

The J gene is TRBJ2-1, the V gene TRBV4-2; 8 nucleotides align to TRBD2. The starting material was peripheral blood mononuclear cells (PBMCs), obtained at new diagnosis, from a patient treated with antithyroid drugs. The source of this sequence is a man aged 40-49 years with Graves disease. The CDR3 coding sequence is TGTGCCAGCAGCCAAGAGGGACTAGACGAGCAGTTCTTC. It codes for CASSQEGLDEQFF.